This T cell receptor (beta chain) was sequenced in a study of CD8+CD57+ T cells in acquired aplastic anemia. About the study: Yields of DNA that came from sorted CD4+ and CD8+ cells averaged roughly 3.2 ug. Notes on the study in general: Significance was not reached for CD8+ Simpson's diversity between patients and controls. Patients had approximately 29 CD8+ CDR3 sequences in common with controls (the shared set).

Germline assignment: CDR1 MGHDK and CDR2 SYGVNS. Between the trimmed V and J ends, which lost 1 base and 5 bases, there was a span of 8 bases. The CDR3 is 13 residues long. All sequencing subjects had displayed CD8+CD57+ cell expansion on flow cytometry. Concerning this clonotype itself: Its antigen is unidentified.

CDR3 and TCR beta VDJ profiling relied on genomic DNA as the template. TCRdb passed the reads through MiXCR, listing each CDR3 protein once. This table holds approximately 150,000 distinct CDR3 sequences, around 75% found once. Sequenced: sorted CD4+, CD8+, or CD8+CD57+ T cells (not recorded which) from PBMCs. The sequence came from a human donor with aplastic anemia. V gene TRBV25-1 combines with J gene TRBJ1-1; D unresolved. The CDR3 here is CASSELGGTEAFF. For the CDR3, the DNA is TGTGCCAGCAGTGAATTGGGCGGGACTGAAGCTTTCTTT.